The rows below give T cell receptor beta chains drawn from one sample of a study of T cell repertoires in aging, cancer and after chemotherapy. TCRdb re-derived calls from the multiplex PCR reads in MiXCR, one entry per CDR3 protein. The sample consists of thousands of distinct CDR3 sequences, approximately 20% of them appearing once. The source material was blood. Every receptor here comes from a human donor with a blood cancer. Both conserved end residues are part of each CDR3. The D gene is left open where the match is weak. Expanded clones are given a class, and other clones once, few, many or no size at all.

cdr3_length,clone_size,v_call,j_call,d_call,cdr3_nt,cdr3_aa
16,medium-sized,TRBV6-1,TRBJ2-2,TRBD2,TGTGCCAGCAGTGCTACTGCGGGGGGGAGTAGCGGGGAGCTGTTTTTT,CASSATAGGSSGELFF
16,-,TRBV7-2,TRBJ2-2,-,TGTGCCAGCAGCTTAACAGCGAATTCGAACACCGGGGAGCTGTTTTTT,CASSLTANSNTGELFF
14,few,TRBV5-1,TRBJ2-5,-,TGCGCCAGCAGCGGCTCTAGCGCCCAAGAGACCCAGTACTTC,CASSGSSAQETQYF
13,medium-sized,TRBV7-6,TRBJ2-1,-,TGTGCCAGCAGCTTGAATCGGGTCGGTGAGCAGTTCTTC,CASSLNRVGEQFF
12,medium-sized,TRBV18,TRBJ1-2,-,TGTGCCAGCTCAACAGATAACTATGGCTACACCTTC,CASSTDNYGYTF
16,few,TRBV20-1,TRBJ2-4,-,TGCAGTGCCCTAGGTGACAGCTCCCACCCCAAAAACATTCAGTACTTC,CSALGDSSHPKNIQYF
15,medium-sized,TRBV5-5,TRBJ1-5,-,TGTGCCAGCAGCCCACCCGGGGGCGCGAATCAGCCCCAGCATTTT,CASSPPGGANQPQHF
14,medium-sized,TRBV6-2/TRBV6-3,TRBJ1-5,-,TGTGCCAGCAGTCCCGACAGACTACGAGTAGGGCGGCATTTT,CASSPDRLRVGRHF
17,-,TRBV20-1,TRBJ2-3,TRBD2,TGCAGTGCCCGAGCCGGCCCCGAACACCGGGGGGGGGCGTTTCAGTATTTT,CSARAGPEHRGGAFQYF
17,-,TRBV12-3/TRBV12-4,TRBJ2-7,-,TGTGCCAGCAGTTTAAGAACCTCCGGACAAGGGGTCTACGAGCAGTACTTC,CASSLRTSGQGVYEQYF
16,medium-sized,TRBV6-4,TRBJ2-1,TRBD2,TGTGCCAGCAGTCCGATAGCGGGGGCCTCCTACAATGAGCAGTTCTTC,CASSPIAGASYNEQFF
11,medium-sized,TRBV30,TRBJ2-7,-,TGTGCCTGGAGTGCGGCGGACCGCCTATCGTTC,CAWSAADRLSF
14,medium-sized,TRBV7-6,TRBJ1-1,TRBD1,TGTGCCAGCAGCGCATACAGGGGGAACACTGAAGCTTTCTTT,CASSAYRGNTEAFF
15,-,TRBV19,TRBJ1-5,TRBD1,TGTGCCAGTAGTCCTCTAAGACAGGGCCAATTAGCCCAGCATTTT,CASSPLRQGQLAQHF
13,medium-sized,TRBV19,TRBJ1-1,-,TGTGCCAGTAGTATTAAGAGGGGCACTGAAGCTTTCTTT,CASSIKRGTEAFF
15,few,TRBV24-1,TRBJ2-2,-,TGTGCCACCAGTGACCCCTTCACAGGGCCCGGGGAGCTGTTTTTT,CATSDPFTGPGELFF
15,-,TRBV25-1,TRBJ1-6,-,TGTGCCAGCAGTGAACCACAGGGTAGGAATTCACCCCTCCACTTT,CASSEPQGRNSPLHF
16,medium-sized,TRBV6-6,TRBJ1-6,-,TGTGCCAGCAGTTACTCCCCGGGGGAAGGTTATTCACCCCTCCACTTT,CASSYSPGEGYSPLHF
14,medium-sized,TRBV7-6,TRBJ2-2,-,TGTGCCAGCAGCTCATGGACATTTACCGGGGAGCTGTTTTTT,CASSSWTFTGELFF
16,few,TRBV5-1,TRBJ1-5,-,TGCGCCAGCAGCTTGGGCCACGCAGGAGACAATCAGCCCCAGCATTTT,CASSLGHAGDNQPQHF
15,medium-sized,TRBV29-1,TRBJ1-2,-,TGCAGCGTGTGGAGGGTTTCAGGGAGGCACTATGGCTACACCTTC,CSVWRVSGRHYGYTF
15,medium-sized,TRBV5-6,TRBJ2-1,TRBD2,TGTGCCAGCAGCCGAGCGGGAGTAGGGTACAATGAGCAGTTCTTC,CASSRAGVGYNEQFF
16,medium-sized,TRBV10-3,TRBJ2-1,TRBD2,TGTGCCACCAAGGGGGTTACTAGCGGGGGGGAGAATGAGCAGTTCTTC,CATKGVTSGGENEQFF
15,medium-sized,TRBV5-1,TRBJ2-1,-,TGCGCCAGCAGCTTGACAGGGATTATTGACAATGAGCAGTTCTTC,CASSLTGIIDNEQFF
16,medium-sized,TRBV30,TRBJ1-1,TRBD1,TGTGCCTGGAGGGAAGCAGGGGGCCCTATGAACACTGAAGCTTTCTTT,CAWREAGGPMNTEAFF
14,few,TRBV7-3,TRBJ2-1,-,TGTGCCAGCAGCTTCGACAGGGAGGACAATGAGCAGTTCTTC,CASSFDREDNEQFF
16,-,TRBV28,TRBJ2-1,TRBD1,TGTGCCAGCAGTCCCGACCGGGACAGGATCTACAATGAGCAGTTCTTC,CASSPDRDRIYNEQFF
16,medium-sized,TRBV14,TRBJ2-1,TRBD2,TGTGCCAGCAGCCAAGTATCAACGGGGAGGGGTGATGAGCAGTTCTTC,CASSQVSTGRGDEQFF
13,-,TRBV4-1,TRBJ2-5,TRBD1,TGTGCCAGCAGCCTGGGACAGGGAGAGACCCAGTACTTC,CASSLGQGETQYF
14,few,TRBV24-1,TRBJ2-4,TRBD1,TGTGCCACCAGCCGGGACAGGGTTTTCCATAATCAGTACTTC,CATSRDRVFHNQYF
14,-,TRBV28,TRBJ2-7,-,TGTGCCAGCAGTTTAATTGACGGGCGAGTCGAGCAGTACTTC,CASSLIDGRVEQYF
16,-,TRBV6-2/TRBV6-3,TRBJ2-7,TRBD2,TGTGCCAGCAGTTCCTGGGACTCCGTCGGGGGGGGCGAGCAGTACTTC,CASSSWDSVGGGEQYF
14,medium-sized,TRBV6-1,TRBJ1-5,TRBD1,TGTGCCAGCAGTGGGCCAGGGGGCGATCAGCCCCAGCATTTT,CASSGPGGDQPQHF
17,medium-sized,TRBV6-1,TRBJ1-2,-,TGTGCCAGCAGTGAAGGATCCCGGGACCCCCTAAGGAGGGGCTACACCTTC,CASSEGSRDPLRRGYTF
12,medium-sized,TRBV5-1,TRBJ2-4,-,TGCGCCAGCAGCCCCAATGGACACATTCAGTACTTC,CASSPNGHIQYF
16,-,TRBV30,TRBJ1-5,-,TGTGCCCGGAGTACCCTGGGGGGGAAGGGAGATCAGCCCCAGCATTTT,CARSTLGGKGDQPQHF
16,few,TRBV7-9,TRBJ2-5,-,TGTGCCAGCAGCTTACGGGTGGCTAGCTTTTTGGAGACCCAGTACTTC,CASSLRVASFLETQYF
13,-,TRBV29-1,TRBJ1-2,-,TGCAGCGTTGGAAGGGGGTCGCAAGATGGCTACACCTTC,CSVGRGSQDGYTF
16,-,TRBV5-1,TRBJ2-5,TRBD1,TGCGCCAGCAGCTTGGAGGGGACAGGGCAGGTTATGACCCAGTACTTC,CASSLEGTGQVMTQYF